This TCR beta chain was sequenced in a study of T cell repertoires in cytomegalovirus infection. Study as a whole: It can be stated that public TCR beta signatures indicated CMV infection as well as a matching HLA type. Findings and caveats of the study: Of the TCR beta families, the public ones yielded a cumulative frequency that identified carriers of CMV plus the relevant HLA.

Concerning this clonotype: Its antigen is as yet unknown. A read error may produce the germline difference seen at one junction end.

CDR3 size: 13 residues. CDR1 and CDR2 from the germline V gene are SGHDT and YYEEEE. TCRdb itself ran the reads through MiXCR, one entry per CDR3 protein. The sample yields approximately 630,000 distinct CDR3 sequences, more than 20% seen once. This chain uses TRBV5-6 with TRBJ1-5; D not certain. The receptor was isolated from a human donor in good health (CMV status not recorded). Some clones in this sample may be carry-over from other donors' samples. Material: CD8+ T cells from PBMCs. The CDR3 DNA reads TGTGCCAGCAACTTGGGAGGCAATCAGCCCCAGCATTTT. Translated, it gives CASNLGGNQPQHF.